The 25 T cell receptor beta chains below all came from one sample that was sequenced in a study of T-cell reconstitution after alpha-beta-depleted transplantation in children. Unique molecular identifiers featured in how the TCRbeta library was prepared. Via MiXCR, TCRdb re-called the PCR reads, giving one row per CDR3 protein. The sample has around 700,000 distinct CDR3 sequences; around 14% are singletons. Sequences were derived from PBMCs, sampled before TCRalphabeta/CD19-depleted stem cell transplant. These receptors were collected from a girl aged 2 to 9 with congenital amegakaryocytic thrombocytopenia, due to receive a stem cell transplant.

This clonotype occurred a few times. V and J are TRBV7-9 and TRBJ2-3; D is ambiguous. This CDR3 region has 14 residues. Trimming removed 5 bases at V and 2 bases at J, with 11 bases between. In germline, CDR1 is SEHNR, CDR2 FQNEAQ (reference sequence). The CDR3 nucleotides read TGTGCCAGCAGCCCCGTCTCTTACACAGATACGCAGTATTTT. It specifies CASSPVSYTDTQYF.

This clonotype was observed a handful of times. This chain uses TRBV5-1 with TRBJ1-1; the match to TRBD1 covers 7 bases. Germline lookup yields CDR1 SGHRS and CDR2 YFSETQ. The CDR3 loop spans 14 amino acids. Germline trimming cut 7 bases from V and 0 bases from J; bases unmatched to any gene: 6. CDR3 sequence reads: CASQGGELNTEAFF. DNA of the CDR3: TGCGCCAGCCAGGGGGGTGAACTGAACACTGAAGCTTTCTTT.

This clonotype was counted ten times or more. The chain joins TRBV19 to TRBJ1-1, with D hard to call. Deletions cut 5 bases from V and 3 bases from J, with 10 bases between. The CDR3 consists of 13 residues. Germline V gene data show CDR1 as LNHDA and CDR2 as SQIVND (reference sequence). In DNA, the CDR3 is TGTGCCAGTAGTGCCGTAAGGGACACTGAAGCTTTCTTT. Its translation: CASSAVRDTEAFF.

This clonotype was seen only a few times. The rearrangement joins TRBV20-1 to TRBJ2-5; 10 nucleotides line up with TRBD2. There are 15 residues in the CDR3. Trimming took 3 bases from V and 2 from J; bases not matched to a gene: 6. Germline V gene data show CDR1 as DFQATT and CDR2 as SNEGSKA (reference sequence). In nucleotides, the CDR3 is TGCAGTGCTAGCGGACTAGCGGAGTGGCAAGAGACCCAGTACTTC. Translated, it gives CSASGLAEWQETQYF.

At least ten counts were recorded for this clonotype. In nucleotides, the CDR3 is TGCGCCAGCAGCCACCTATGGCGGACGCCTTTCAATGAGCAGTTCTTC. Protein sequence: CASSHLWRTPFNEQFF. The genes are TRBV4-1 and TRBJ2-1; D is unclear. V was trimmed by 3 bases and J by 6 bases, leaving 18 bases between them. The V gene's germline CDR1 is MGHRA and CDR2 YSYEKL. The CDR3 consists of 16 residues.

The rearrangement joins TRBV28 to TRBJ1-2, with D perhaps matching TRBD1 (6 bases). In germline, CDR1 is MDHEN, CDR2 SYDVKM. CDR3 size: 14 residues. The ends were cut back, 5 bases at V and 7 bases at J, with 17 bases in the middle. The CDR3 sequence: CASSTTQGLGGYTF. CDR3 DNA: TGTGCCAGCAGTACGACCCAGGGGCTGGGTGGCTACACCTTC.

The sample holds many counts of this clonotype. The genes are TRBV28 and TRBJ1-5, with 9 bases matching TRBD1. This CDR3 region has 16 residues. After removal of 5 bases from V and 7 bases from J, the junction contained 12 bases not matched to a gene. CDR1 is MDHEN and CDR2 is SYDVKM in the germline V gene. The CDR3 coding sequence is TGTGCCAGCAGTCTCTCCGGGACAGGGAAGGACCAGCCCCAGCATTTT. Its protein product is CASSLSGTGKDQPQHF.

The rearrangement links TRBV7-9 to TRBJ2-7; the D is unclear. V lost 4 bases to trimming and J lost 3 bases, with 7 bases between them. CDR3 size: 12 residues. Germline V gene lookup returns CDR1 SEHNR and CDR2 FQNEAQ (reference sequence). The CDR3 DNA reads TGTGCCAGCAGCTCCCAGAACTACGAGCAGTACTTC. It is translated as CASSSQNYEQYF.

The chain combines TRBV7-9 with TRBJ2-1; D is unresolved. This CDR3 is 14 amino acids long. In germline, CDR1 is SEHNR, CDR2 FQNEAQ (reference sequence). V was pared by 1 base and J by 4 bases, with 8 bases between. The CDR3 here is CASSLVSGYNEQFF. The CDR3 DNA is TGTGCCAGCAGCTTAGTTTCCGGTTACAATGAGCAGTTCTTC.

This rearrangement joins TRBV9 to TRBJ2-1; 9 bases fit TRBD2. CDR1 SGDLS and CDR2 YYNGEE come from the germline V gene. The CDR3 has 16 residues. Losses at the gene ends were 0 bases for V and 3 bases for J; bases not matched to a gene: 4. The CDR3 DNA reads TGTGCCAGCAGCGTAGGTTCTAGCGGGATCTACAATGAGCAGTTCTTC. Translated, it gives CASSVGSSGIYNEQFF. The variable domain in full, with the rest retrieved from reference TRBV9 and TRBJ2-1, is DSGVTQTPKHLITATGQRVTLRCSPRSGDLSVYWYQQSLDQGLQFLIQYYNGEERAKGNILERFSAQQFPDLHSELNLSSLELGDSALYFCASSVGSSGIYNEQFFGPGTRLTVL.

This clonotype was counted between two and nine times. The chain carries TRBV12-3 or TRBV12-4 and TRBJ2-7; no clear D. Between the trimmed V and J ends, which lost 6 bases and 1 base, there was a span of 13 bases. The CDR3 loop spans 14 amino acids. The CDR3 nucleotides are TGTGCCAGCAGCAAATCATCCGGGTCCTACGAGCAGTACTTC. Its protein product is CASSKSSGSYEQYF.

This chain links TRBV27 with TRBJ2-6, with D perhaps TRBD1 or TRBD2 (5 bases each). Germline lookup yields CDR1 MNHEY and CDR2 SMNVEV (reference sequence). The CDR3 covers 19 residues. The V and J ends lost 5 bases and 0 bases respectively, with 20 bases between them. CDR3 amino acids: CASSPLVGGGFSGANVLTF. CDR3 bases: TGTGCCAGCAGTCCGCTCGTTGGGGGTGGCTTCTCTGGGGCCAACGTCCTGACTTTC.

This clonotype was observed many times. The chain carries TRBV5-1 and TRBJ1-1; TRBD1 agrees at 7 bases. The trim removed 2 bases at V and 6 bases at J, leaving 1 base unmatched. CDR1 and CDR2 (germline): SGHRS, YFSETQ. The CDR3 is made up of 12 amino acids. CDR3 sequence: CASSFDRAEAFF. The CDR3 DNA reads TGCGCCAGCAGCTTTGACAGGGCTGAAGCTTTCTTT.

A remark on this clonotype: This may stem from a read error, because a much larger clone lies one nucleotide away. The J gene is TRBJ1-3, the V gene TRBV7-8; no firm D call. With 4 bases removed from V and 4 bases from J, the gap between germline ends came to 11 bases. There are 14 residues in the CDR3. CDR1 SGHVS and CDR2 FQNEAQ come from the germline V gene. The CDR3 DNA reads TGTGCCAGCAGCTCCCCGGTGGTGGGAAACACCATATATTTT. It specifies CASSSPVVGNTIYF.

Concerning this clonotype itself: Compared with germline, one end of the junction differs, possibly owing to a read error. The chain recombines TRBV7-6 with TRBJ2-7; 11 bases line up with TRBD2. In germline, CDR1 is SGHVS, CDR2 FNYEAQ. This CDR3 is 17 amino acids long. The CDR3 DNA sequence: TGTGCCAGCAGCTTAGTCGTCGGTGGGACTAGCGGCTACAAGCAGTACTTC. Translation gives CASSLVVGGTSGYKQYF.

This clonotype was detected only a few times. The chain uses TRBV6-2 or TRBV6-3 and TRBJ2-1, with TRBD2 identical over 8 bases. The CDR3 extends over 13 amino acids. V lost 2 bases, J lost 15 bases, and 9 bases stayed unmatched. Per the germline V gene, CDR1 is MNHEY and CDR2 is SVGEGT. For the CDR3, the DNA is TGTGCCAGCAGTTACCAAGGGACTAGTTATCCGTTCTTC. Encoded protein: CASSYQGTSYPFF.

The sample holds many counts of this clonotype. The J gene is TRBJ2-1, the V gene TRBV20-1; D perhaps matches TRBD1 (5 bases). The CDR3 is 15 amino acids. Germline-derived CDR1 and CDR2 are DFQATT and SNEGSKA (reference sequence). The V and J ends lost 2 bases and 5 bases respectively, with 16 bases between them. The CDR3 here is CSARTPWGLDNEQFF. In nucleotides, the CDR3 is TGCAGTGCTAGAACCCCGTGGGGCCTCGACAATGAGCAGTTCTTC.

This clonotype came up many times. The chain combines TRBV4-1 with TRBJ1-2; perhaps TRBD1 as D (5 bases). CDR3 length equals 14 residues. The V and J ends lost 0 bases and 8 bases respectively, with 13 bases between them. Germline assignment: CDR1 MGHRA and CDR2 YSYEKL. For the CDR3, the DNA is TGCGCCAGCAGCCAAGATTTCCAGGGAGGAGGCTACACCTTC. Its translation: CASSQDFQGGGYTF.

This clonotype appeared a few times. The rearrangement joins TRBV28 to TRBJ2-7, with 7 bases identical to TRBD1. The CDR3 spans 17 residues. Trimming took 5 bases from V and 5 from J; bases not matched to a gene: 18. Germline V gene lookup returns CDR1 MDHEN and CDR2 SYDVKM. The CDR3 nucleotides are TGTGCCAGCAGTCCATCCTTCTTCCGACAGGGACGGAACGAGCAGTACTTC. This sequence encodes CASSPSFFRQGRNEQYF.

At least ten counts were recorded for this clonotype. The chain has TRBV5-1 and TRBJ2-6; D unresolved. The V end lost 4 bases, the J end lost 0 bases, and 8 bases lay between the germline ends. This CDR3 spans 15 amino acids. The germline V gene has CDR1 SGHRS and CDR2 YFSETQ. The DNA for the CDR3 is TGCGCCAGCAGCCCCTACAGCTCTGGGGCCAACGTCCTGACTTTC. This translates into CASSPYSSGANVLTF.

On this clonotype itself: A much larger clone lies one base from this, so it may be a read error. V gene TRBV29-1 combines with J gene TRBJ1-1, with unresolved D. CDR3 length: 13 residues. Between the trimmed V and J ends, which lost 1 base and 7 bases, there was a span of 13 bases. The germline V gene has CDR1 SQVTM and CDR2 ANQGSEA. The CDR3 sequence: CSVEGGRGFEAFF. The CDR3 DNA sequence: TGCAGCGTTGAAGGAGGAAGAGGGTTTGAAGCTTTCTTT.

In its sample, this clonotype was seen many times. The chain couples TRBV6-5 to TRBJ2-5; 9 positions agree with TRBD1. Germline V CDR1 and CDR2: MNHEY, SVGAGI. CDR3 length equals 18 residues. With 4 bases clipped from V and 4 bases from J, the junction kept 16 bases outside the gene matches. CDR3 loop: CASSSLGARDRVRETQYF. The CDR3 coding sequence is TGTGCCAGCAGTTCCCTTGGAGCACGGGACAGGGTTAGAGAGACCCAGTACTTC.

This clonotype occurred many times. The rearrangement uses TRBV9 and TRBJ1-3; D gene uncertain. This CDR3 region has 17 residues. V lost 0 bases and J 0 bases, leaving 13 bases between the germline ends. CDR1 and CDR2 from the germline V gene are SGDLS and YYNGEE. The chain's CDR3 is CASSVAAALASGNTIYF. In DNA form, the CDR3 reads TGTGCCAGCAGCGTAGCGGCAGCTCTAGCCTCTGGAAACACCATATATTTT.

This clonotype was seen a handful of times. The chain joins TRBV28 to TRBJ2-3; weak D call: TRBD2 (6 bases). This CDR3 has 17 amino acids. The germline V gene has CDR1 MDHEN and CDR2 SYDVKM. Trimming removed 8 bases at V and 2 bases at J, with 23 bases between. Here the CDR3 DNA reads TGTGCCAGCCTTTCGCCTACTAGCACCCCCCCCACAGATACGCAGTATTTT. Encoded protein: CASLSPTSTPPTDTQYF.

This clonotype was detected a few times. CDR3 residues: CASSRPASGPYEQYF. The CDR3 DNA reads TGTGCCAGCAGTCGCCCGGCTAGCGGTCCCTACGAGCAGTACTTC. This chain uses TRBV12-3 or TRBV12-4 with TRBJ2-7; TRBD2 matches at 7 bases. CDR3 length: 15 amino acids. Unmatched junction bases numbered 9, after V lost 5 bases and J lost 2 bases.